A selection of T cell receptor beta chains follows, all from one sample in a study of PD-L1 blockade in urothelial cancer. The data were produced by immunoSEQ multiplex PCR, yet TCRdb's version contains in-frame clones alone and is incomplete. The repertoire includes about 80,000 clones, 75% to 90% of them detected once, and around 5.3% sits in the top ten. The source was PBMCs, collected around atezolizumab (anti-PD-L1) treatment. All receptors derive from a woman aged 70-85 years with urothelial cancer. The CDR3 runs from the conserved cysteine through the conserved F or W. A D gene is named only where the DNA matches it firmly. Clone size is shown for a subset of rows, as once, few, many or a class of expanded clone.

TRBJ2-3	.	TRBV7-3	TRBD2	CASSSGLAGNTDTQYF	TGTGCCAGCAGCTCGGGACTAGCGGGAAACACAGATACGCAGTATTTT
TRBJ2-7	.	TRBV27	.	CASSTERTYEQYF	TGTGCCAGCAGTACAGAGAGAACCTACGAGCAGTACTTC
TRBJ2-5	.	TRBV4-2	.	CASSQGQARYQETQYF	TGTGCCAGCAGCCAAGGGCAAGCGCGGTACCAAGAGACCCAGTACTTC
TRBJ1-5	.	TRBV2	TRBD1	CASSGGTGALNQPQHF	TGTGCCAGCAGTGGGGGGACAGGGGCCCTCAATCAGCCCCAGCATTTT
TRBJ1-4	once	TRBV18	TRBD1	CASSPVATGDNEKLFF	TGTGCCAGCTCACCAGTTGCGACAGGGGATAATGAAAAACTGTTTTTT
TRBJ2-2	.	TRBV15	.	CATSRDRDLGGELFF	TGTGCCACCAGCAGAGACAGGGACTTGGGCGGGGAGCTGTTTTTT
TRBJ2-7	.	TRBV27	TRBD2	CASSLGTSGREQYF	TGTGCCAGCAGTTTGGGAACTAGCGGGAGGGAGCAGTACTTC
TRBJ2-2	.	TRBV11-2	.	CASSLGAVGELFF	TGTGCCAGCAGCTTAGGAGCGGTCGGGGAGCTGTTTTTT
TRBJ2-5	.	TRBV7-9	.	CASSRNLQGGETQYF	TGTGCCAGCAGTAGGAACCTACAGGGCGGAGAGACCCAGTACTTC
TRBJ2-5	.	TRBV5-4	TRBD1	CASSSRQGLRLQETQYF	TGTGCCAGCAGCTCAAGACAGGGGCTCCGACTCCAAGAGACCCAGTACTTC
TRBJ2-7	.	TRBV4-1	.	CASSQDPRYEQYF	TGCGCCAGCAGCCAAGATCCCAGGTACGAGCAGTACTTC
TRBJ2-1	.	TRBV5-1	TRBD2	CASSLRSGGRDNEQFF	TGCGCCAGCAGCTTGAGGTCGGGCGGGAGGGACAATGAGCAGTTCTTC
TRBJ2-7	.	TRBV5-5	TRBD2	CASSLVASGSLYEQYF	TGTGCCAGCAGCTTGGTGGCTAGCGGGAGTCTATACGAGCAGTACTTC
TRBJ2-3	.	TRBV6-1	TRBD1	CASRRTGVTDTQYF	TGTGCCAGCAGACGGACAGGGGTCACAGATACGCAGTATTTT
TRBJ2-3	.	TRBV5-1	TRBD2	CASSKIQRGSTDTQYF	TGCGCCAGCAGTAAGATCCAGCGGGGGAGCACAGATACGCAGTATTTT
TRBJ2-7	.	TRBV27	TRBD2	CASSYPGLAGSYEQYF	TGTGCCAGCAGTTACCCGGGACTAGCGGGGTCCTACGAGCAGTACTTC
TRBJ1-2	once	TRBV5-6	.	CASSLASVWRYYGYTF	TGTGCCAGCAGCTTGGCCTCGGTGTGGAGGTACTATGGCTACACCTTC